The clone carrying this T cell receptor (beta chain) has more than one count but fewer than ten. This CDR3 contains 15 residues. In germline, CDR1 is MNHEY, CDR2 SVGEGT. Trimming removed 6 bases at V and 1 base at J, with 16 bases between. The sample belongs to a study of T-cell reconstitution after alpha-beta-depleted transplantation in children. Unique molecular identifiers were built into the TCRbeta library. Via MiXCR, TCRdb re-called the PCR reads, giving one row per CDR3 protein. The sample holds 490,000 or so distinct CDR3 sequences, around 12% seen once. The chain employs TRBV6-2 or TRBV6-3 and TRBJ2-7; D may be TRBD2 (5 bases). This clonotype was sampled from a human donor who donated a stem cell graft to a child with combined immunodeficiency. The starting material was PBMCs from the stem cell graft donor, obtained from the stem cell graft. This CDR3 reads CASRNLAGQSYEQYF. The CDR3 bases are TGTGCCAGCAGAAATTTGGCGGGCCAATCCTACGAGCAGTACTTC.